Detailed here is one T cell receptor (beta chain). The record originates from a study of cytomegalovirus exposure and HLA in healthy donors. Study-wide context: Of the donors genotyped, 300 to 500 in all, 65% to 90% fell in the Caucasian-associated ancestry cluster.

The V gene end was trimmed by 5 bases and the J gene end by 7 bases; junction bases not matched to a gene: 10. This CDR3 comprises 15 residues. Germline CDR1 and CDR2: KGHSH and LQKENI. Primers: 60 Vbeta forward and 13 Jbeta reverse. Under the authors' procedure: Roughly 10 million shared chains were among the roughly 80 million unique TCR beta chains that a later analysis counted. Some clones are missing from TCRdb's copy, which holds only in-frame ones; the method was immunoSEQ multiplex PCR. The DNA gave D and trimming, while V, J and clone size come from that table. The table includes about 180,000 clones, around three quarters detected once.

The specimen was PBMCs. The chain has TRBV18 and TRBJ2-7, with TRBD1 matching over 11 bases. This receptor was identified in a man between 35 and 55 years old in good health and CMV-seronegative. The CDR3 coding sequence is TGTGCCAGCTCATTTTTGGGGACAGGGGGATCTGAGCAGTACTTC. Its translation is CASSFLGTGGSEQYF.